This T cell receptor (beta chain) came from a study of cytomegalovirus exposure and HLA in healthy donors. Amplification used 60 Vbeta primers and 13 Jbeta primers. Sequenced by immunoSEQ multiplex PCR; TCRdb stores in-frame clones only, minus some. The table records fewer than 200,000 clones, almost 80% of them present only once. As concerns this clone: Its target is unknown.

Germline V gene data show CDR1 as MNHEY and CDR2 as SVGAGI. With 6 bases clipped from V and 4 bases from J, the junction kept 2 bases outside the gene matches. This CDR3 contains 13 residues. Study-wide findings and caveats: Equally common other TCR beta chains were less clonally expanded than HLA-associated ones, a later analysis found.

Sequenced material: PBMCs. The TCR originated in a young man in good health and CMV-seronegative. The chain is built from TRBV6-5 and TRBJ1-4, with 7 bases lining up with TRBD1. The CDR3 DNA follows: TGTGCCAGCAGGGGGACAGTTAATGAAAAACTGTTTTTT. It yields the protein CASRGTVNEKLFF.